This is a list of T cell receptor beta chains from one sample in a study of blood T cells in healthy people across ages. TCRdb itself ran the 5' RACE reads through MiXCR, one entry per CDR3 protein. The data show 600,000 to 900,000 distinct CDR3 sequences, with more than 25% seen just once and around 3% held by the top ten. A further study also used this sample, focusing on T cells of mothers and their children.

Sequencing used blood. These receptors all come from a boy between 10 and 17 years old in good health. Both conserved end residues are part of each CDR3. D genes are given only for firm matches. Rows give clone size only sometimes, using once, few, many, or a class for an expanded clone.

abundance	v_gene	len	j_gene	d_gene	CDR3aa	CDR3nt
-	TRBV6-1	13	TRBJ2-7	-	CASRTDGRYEQYF	TGTGCCAGCAGGACGGACGGGCGCTACGAGCAGTACTTC
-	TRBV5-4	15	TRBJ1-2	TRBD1	CASSLVTGGLGGYTF	TGTGCCAGCAGCTTGGTCACAGGGGGCTTAGGAGGCTACACCTTC
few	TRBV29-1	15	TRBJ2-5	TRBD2	CSVDRLAGAGETQYF	TGCAGCGTTGATCGGCTAGCGGGGGCGGGAGAGACCCAGTACTTC
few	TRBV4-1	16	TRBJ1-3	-	CASSQDLAVSGNTIYF	TGCGCCAGCAGCCAAGATCTAGCCGTCTCTGGAAACACCATATATTTT
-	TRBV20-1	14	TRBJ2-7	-	CSASQGSPSYEQYF	TGCAGTGCTTCACAGGGATCCCCCTCCTACGAGCAGTACTTC
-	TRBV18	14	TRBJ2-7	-	CASSPFTDSYEQYF	TGTGCCAGCTCACCTTTTACAGACTCCTACGAGCAGTACTTC
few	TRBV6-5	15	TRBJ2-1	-	CASSLTRIGMKGQFF	TGTGCCAGCAGCTTGACTAGAATCGGGATGAAGGGGCAGTTCTTC
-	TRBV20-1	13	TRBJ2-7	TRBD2	CSAHLAGTYEQYF	TGCAGTGCTCATCTAGCGGGGACCTACGAGCAGTACTTC
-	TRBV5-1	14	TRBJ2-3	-	CASSLSQVPDTQYF	TGCGCCAGCAGCTTGAGCCAGGTCCCAGATACGCAGTATTTT
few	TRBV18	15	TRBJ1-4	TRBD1	CASSPGTGATGKLFF	TGTGCCAGCTCACCCGGGACAGGGGCAACCGGAAAACTGTTTTTT
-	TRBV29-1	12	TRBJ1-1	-	CSVSQLNTEAFF	TGCAGCGTTTCACAGCTGAACACTGAAGCTTTCTTT
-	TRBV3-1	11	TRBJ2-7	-	CASSYGGSQYF	TGTGCCAGCAGCTATGGAGGGTCGCAGTACTTC
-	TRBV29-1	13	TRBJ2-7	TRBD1	CSAFGQGEYEQYF	TGCAGCGCCTTCGGACAGGGAGAGTACGAGCAGTACTTC
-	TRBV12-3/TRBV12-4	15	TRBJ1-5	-	CASSLQRLPGQPQHF	TGTGCCAGCAGTTTACAGCGCTTACCGGGACAGCCCCAGCATTTT
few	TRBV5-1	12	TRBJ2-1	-	CASSTRVNEQFF	TGCGCCAGCAGCACCAGAGTGAATGAGCAGTTCTTC
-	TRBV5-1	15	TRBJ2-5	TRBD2	CASSRTSGVGETQYF	TGCGCCAGCAGTAGGACTAGCGGGGTAGGAGAGACCCAGTACTTC
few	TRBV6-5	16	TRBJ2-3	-	CASSTTLGGGTDTQYF	TGTGCCAGCAGTACGACTCTGGGAGGTGGCACAGATACGCAGTATTTT
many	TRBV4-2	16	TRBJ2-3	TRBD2	CASSPEAGGPADTQYF	TGTGCCAGCAGCCCAGAAGCGGGGGGGCCCGCAGATACGCAGTATTTT
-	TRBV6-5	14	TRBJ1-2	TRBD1	CASSYSYRGGGYTF	TGTGCCAGCAGTTACTCTTACAGGGGTGGGGGCTACACCTTC
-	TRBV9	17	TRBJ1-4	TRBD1	CASSAQGLTGADEKLFF	TGTGCCAGCAGCGCCCAGGGGTTGACAGGGGCTGATGAGAAACTGTTTTTT
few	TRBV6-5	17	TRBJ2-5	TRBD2	CASSYRGLALSTETQYF	TGTGCCAGCAGTTACCGGGGACTAGCTTTGTCAACGGAGACCCAGTACTTC
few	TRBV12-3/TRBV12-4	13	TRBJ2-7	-	CASSLTAAYEQYF	TGTGCCAGCAGTTTAACAGCAGCTTACGAGCAGTACTTC
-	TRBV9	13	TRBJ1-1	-	CASRETANTEAFF	TGTGCCAGCAGGGAGACGGCGAACACTGAAGCTTTCTTT
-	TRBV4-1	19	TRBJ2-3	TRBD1	CASSPTRVDRGTSTDTQYF	TGCGCCAGCAGCCCTACTCGGGTTGACAGGGGAACTAGCACAGATACGCAGTATTTT
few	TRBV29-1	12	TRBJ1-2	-	CSVWDKEGGYTF	TGCAGCGTCTGGGATAAGGAGGGTGGCTACACCTTC
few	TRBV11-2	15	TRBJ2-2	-	CASSLRRQAIGELFF	TGTGCCAGCAGCTTAAGGCGGCAGGCCATCGGGGAGCTGTTTTTT
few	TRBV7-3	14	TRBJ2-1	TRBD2	CASSSTPTGGEQFF	TGTGCCAGCAGCTCCACACCCACGGGGGGTGAGCAGTTCTTC
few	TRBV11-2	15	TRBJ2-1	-	CASSLTWLATGEQFF	TGTGCCAGCAGCTTAACGTGGCTAGCTACGGGTGAGCAGTTCTTC
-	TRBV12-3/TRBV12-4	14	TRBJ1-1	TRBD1	CASSRGQGATEAFF	TGTGCCAGCAGTCGTGGACAGGGGGCGACTGAAGCTTTCTTT
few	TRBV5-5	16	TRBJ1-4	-	CASSLIGATSNEKLFF	TGTGCCAGCAGCTTGATCGGGGCTACGTCTAATGAAAAACTGTTTTTT
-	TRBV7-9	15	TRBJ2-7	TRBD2	CASSPIGGGEVEQYF	TGTGCCAGCAGCCCCATCGGCGGGGGGGAGGTCGAGCAGTACTTC
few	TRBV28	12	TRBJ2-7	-	CASSEQGFEQYF	TGTGCCAGCAGTGAACAGGGTTTCGAGCAGTACTTC
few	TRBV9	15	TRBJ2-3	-	CASSGALRLTDTQYF	TGTGCCAGCAGCGGAGCGCTGCGTTTGACAGATACGCAGTATTTT
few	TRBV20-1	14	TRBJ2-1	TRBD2	CSAAAGGLYNEQFF	TGCAGTGCAGCCGCGGGGGGCCTCTACAATGAGCAGTTCTTC
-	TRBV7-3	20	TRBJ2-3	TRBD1	CASSPGRTGGAGVIRDTQYF	TGTGCCAGCAGCCCCGGGAGGACAGGGGGCGCCGGGGTCATTAGGGATACGCAGTATTTT
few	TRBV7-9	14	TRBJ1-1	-	CASSFPFADTEAFF	TGTGCCAGCAGCTTCCCCTTTGCAGACACTGAAGCTTTCTTT
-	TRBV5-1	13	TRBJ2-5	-	CASSSYEEETQYF	TGCGCCAGCAGCTCTTATGAGGAAGAGACCCAGTACTTC
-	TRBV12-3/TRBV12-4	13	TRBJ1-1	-	CASSPRADTEAFF	TGTGCCAGCAGTCCCCGGGCGGACACTGAAGCTTTCTTT
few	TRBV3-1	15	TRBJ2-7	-	CASSRNIAVAYEQYF	TGTGCCAGCAGCCGCAACATAGCAGTCGCCTACGAGCAGTACTTC
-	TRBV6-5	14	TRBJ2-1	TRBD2	CASRPTSGSNEQFF	TGTGCCAGCAGGCCTACTAGCGGGAGCAATGAGCAGTTCTTC
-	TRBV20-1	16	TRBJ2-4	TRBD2	CSAKSSGRNVKNIQYF	TGCAGTGCTAAATCTAGCGGGAGGAATGTCAAAAACATTCAGTACTTC
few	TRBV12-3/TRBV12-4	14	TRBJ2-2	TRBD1	CATSGGSNTGELFF	TGTGCCACGTCAGGGGGCTCGAACACCGGGGAGCTGTTTTTT
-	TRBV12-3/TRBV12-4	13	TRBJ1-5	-	CASSMESNQPQHF	TGTGCCAGCAGTATGGAGAGCAATCAGCCCCAGCATTTT
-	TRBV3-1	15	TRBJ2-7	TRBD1	CASSLAGQAYYEQYF	TGTGCCAGCAGCCTAGCAGGACAGGCATACTACGAGCAGTACTTC
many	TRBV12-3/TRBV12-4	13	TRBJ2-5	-	CASSPGVEETQYF	TGTGCCAGCAGTCCAGGGGTAGAGGAGACCCAGTACTTC
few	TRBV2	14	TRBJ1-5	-	CASSESSVAQPQHF	TGTGCCAGCAGTGAATCATCCGTGGCTCAGCCCCAGCATTTT
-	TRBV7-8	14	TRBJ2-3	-	CASSPGLPSHTQYF	TGTGCCAGCAGCCCTGGACTACCTTCTCATACGCAGTATTTT
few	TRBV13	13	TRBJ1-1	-	CASGGGDYTGAFF	TGTGCCAGCGGTGGGGGGGACTACACTGGAGCTTTCTTT